This T cell receptor beta chain was observed in a study of T cells in tuberculosis. Study background: Samples predate treatment or fall within its first 7 days. Points from the study as a whole: Smaller alpha distances in active tuberculosis partly reflected shorter CDR3-alpha lengths. Active tuberculosis TCR-alpha repertoires lay closer to GMM-specific TCRs than IGRA-negative controls, suggesting clonal expansion.

CDR1 LGHNA and CDR2 YNFKEQ come from the germline V gene. Trimming left V 0 bases short and J 1 base short, with 10 bases between. CDR3 length: 15 residues. Stated time point: new active TB diagnosis, blood taken before or within 7 days of starting treatment. Included patients were adults of at least 18, HIV-seronegative, South African. TCRdb's table, derived via immunoSEQ multiplex PCR, lists solely in-frame clones and lacks some. The sample has 30,000 to 35,000 clones, roughly nine tenths seen once. Note on this clone: Its matching antigen is unknown.

This sequence joins TRBV4-2 and TRBJ2-7, with D possibly being TRBD1 (7 bases). The sequence derives from an adult with tuberculosis. The sequencing here drew on PBMCs, taken at tuberculosis diagnosis. The CDR3 nucleotides read TGTGCCAGCAGCCAAGAGCCAGGGGGGTCCTACGAGCAGTACTTC. As protein: CASSQEPGGSYEQYF.